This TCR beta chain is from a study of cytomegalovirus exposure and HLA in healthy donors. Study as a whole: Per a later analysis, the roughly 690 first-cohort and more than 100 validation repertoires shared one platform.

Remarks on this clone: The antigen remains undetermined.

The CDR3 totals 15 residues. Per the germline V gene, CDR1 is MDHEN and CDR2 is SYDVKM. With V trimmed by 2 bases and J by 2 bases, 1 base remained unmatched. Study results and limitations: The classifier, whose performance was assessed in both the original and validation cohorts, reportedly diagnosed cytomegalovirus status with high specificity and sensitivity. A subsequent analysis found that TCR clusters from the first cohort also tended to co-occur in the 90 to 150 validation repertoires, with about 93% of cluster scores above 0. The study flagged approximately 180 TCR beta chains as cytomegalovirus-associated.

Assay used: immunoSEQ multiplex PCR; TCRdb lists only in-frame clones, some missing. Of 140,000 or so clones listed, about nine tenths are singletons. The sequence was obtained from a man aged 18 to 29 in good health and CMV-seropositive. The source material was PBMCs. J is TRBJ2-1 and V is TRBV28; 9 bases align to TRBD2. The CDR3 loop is CASSLGGGAYNEQFF. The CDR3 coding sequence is TGTGCCAGCAGTTTAGGCGGGGGGGCCTACAATGAGCAGTTCTTC.